This T cell receptor (beta chain) appears in the sequencing data of a study of T-cell reconstitution after alpha-beta-depleted transplantation in children. Whole-study results and caveats: There were reportedly several hundred expanded graft clones from which alpha-beta T cells came about two months after transplant. T-cell numbers and diversity, one year after transplant, stemmed largely from T cells that were newly produced. Surviving recipient T cells and thymic progenitors accounted for the high day-60 TCRbeta diversity observed in some patients.

Germline V gene sequence: CDR1 SGHRS, CDR2 YFSETQ. The CDR3 extends over 14 amino acids. Trimming at V came to 3 bases and at J to 5 bases, leaving 7 bases not matched to a gene. The TCRbeta library was prepared with unique molecular identifiers. From the PCR reads, TCRdb called clonotypes with MiXCR, one entry per CDR3 protein. Among roughly 300,000 distinct CDR3 sequences listed, 11% were seen once. This clonotype has at least ten counts. The antigen remains undetermined. The sequencing used peripheral blood, collected 180 days after TCRalphabeta/CD19-depleted stem cell transplant. The sequence was obtained from a male patient between 2 and 15 years old who had a stem cell transplant for chronic granulomatous disease, so the T cells may come from the graft donor. This sequence joins TRBV5-1 and TRBJ2-5; 7 bases map to TRBD1. For the CDR3, the DNA is TGCGCCAGCAGCTGGGGAAGGGGGCTCGAGACCCAGTACTTC. It is translated as CASSWGRGLETQYF.